The next 29 T cell receptor beta chains were all read from a single sample in a study of blood T cell repertoires in COVID-19 (dated by TCRdb to 2018 to 2021). Library prep was done by the immunoSEQ multiplex PCR assay. The immuneACCESS repertoire file appears here via TCRdb, limited to in-frame rearrangements. These files lack a portion of the clones; in checked studies, under half of the deficit traces to unresolved V genes, and the cause of the others is not known. The sample yields around 290,000 clones; about 89% were counted once. Less than 2% of the sample rests with the top ten. Sequenced input: PBMCs or T cells enriched from blood (not recorded which). The receptor source for this set is a woman aged 35 to 49 who had recovered from COVID-19.

The V and J genes are TRBV27 and TRBJ1-1; D might be TRBD1 (5 bases). In germline, CDR1 is MNHEY, CDR2 SMNVEV (reference sequence). V lost 2 bases, J lost 3 bases, and 7 bases lay in between. The CDR3 spans 13 residues. CDR3 nucleotides: TGTGCCAGCAGTTTAGTGACAGACACTGAAGCTTTCTTT. It translates to CASSLVTDTEAFF.

The genes are TRBV6-5 and TRBJ1-2, with D possibly TRBD1 on 6 matching bases. The V and J ends lost 2 bases and 4 bases respectively, with 11 bases between them. The CDR3 is made up of 14 amino acids. The germline CDR1 and CDR2 sequences are MNHEY and SVGAGI. DNA for the CDR3: TGTGCCAGCAGTTACGACAGGCGTGTCTATGGCTACACCTTC. Protein product: CASSYDRRVYGYTF.

The rearrangement links TRBV3-1 (or the pseudogene TRBV3-2) to TRBJ1-3; D is perhaps TRBD1 (6 bases). The CDR3 extends over 17 amino acids. The germline CDR1 and CDR2 sequences are LGHDT and YNNKEL (reference sequence). Trimming removed 4 bases from V and 0 bases from J, with 16 bases in between. This CDR3 is CASSRKIQGSSGNTIYF. CDR3 DNA sequence: TGTGCCAGCAGCCGAAAGATTCAGGGGAGCTCTGGAAACACCATATATTTT.

The chain carries TRBV10-1 and TRBJ1-1, with TRBD1 as a possible D gene (6 bases). V dropped 2 bases and J dropped 4 bases, with 11 bases sitting between them. The CDR3 is 14 amino acids. The germline V gene has CDR1 WNHNN and CDR2 SYGVQD (reference sequence). CDR3 coding DNA: TGCGCCAGCAGTGAGAAGGTGGGGGCCACTGAAGCTTTCTTT. Protein sequence: CASSEKVGATEAFF.

In nucleotides, the CDR3 is TGTGCCATCAGTGAGCCTCTAAACAGACAGGGCGCGAACACTGAAGCTTTCTTT. It is translated as CAISEPLNRQGANTEAFF. V is TRBV10-3 and J is TRBJ1-1, with TRBD1 identical over 7 bases. From germline, CDR1 is ENHRY and CDR2 SYGVKD. The CDR3 is 18 residues long. Losses at the gene ends were 2 bases for V and 1 base for J; bases not matched to a gene: 13.

The chain uses TRBV7-6 and TRBJ1-1; possibly TRBD1 for D (5 bases). This CDR3 is built from 15 residues. V lost 2 bases to trimming and J lost 0 bases, with 10 bases between them. Germline V gene sequence: CDR1 SGHVS, CDR2 FNYEAQ. The DNA for the CDR3 is TGTGCCAGCAGCTTATTCGGGGGGATGAACACTGAAGCTTTCTTT. Translated, it gives CASSLFGGMNTEAFF.

The chain combines TRBV5-1 with TRBJ2-1; D might be TRBD2 (5 bases). V lost 0 bases and J 6 bases, leaving 22 bases between the germline ends. The CDR3 runs 18 residues. The germline V gene encodes CDR1 SGHRS and CDR2 YFSETQ. In DNA, the CDR3 is TGCGCCAGCAGCTTGGCTAGAGGGCAGCCCCAGGCCTCCAATGAGCAGTTCTTC. Protein sequence: CASSLARGQPQASNEQFF.

The rearrangement uses TRBV11-2 and TRBJ1-1; TRBD1 is a possible D gene (5 bases). V was clipped by 0 bases and J by 4 bases, with 12 bases between them. Germline V lookup: CDR1 SGHAT, CDR2 FQNNGV. The CDR3 consists of 15 residues. CDR3 sequence reads: CASSLDTRVGTEAFF. Here the CDR3 DNA reads TGTGCCAGCAGCTTAGATACCAGGGTAGGCACTGAAGCTTTCTTT.

The chain combines TRBV7-8 with TRBJ2-3; 11 bases map to TRBD2. The V and J ends lost 5 bases and 4 bases, in that order; junction bases with no gene match: 8. This CDR3 is 16 amino acids long. CDR1 and CDR2 (germline): SGHVS, FQNEAQ. The CDR3 bases are TGTGCCAGCAGCCGCGGGGTTAGCGGGGGGGCAGATACGCAGTATTTT. As protein: CASSRGVSGGADTQYF.

J is TRBJ2-5 and V is TRBV5-1; weak D call: TRBD1 (5 bases). Trimming took 0 bases from V and 3 from J, leaving 18 bases between them. Germline V gives CDR1 SGHRS, CDR2 YFSETQ. This CDR3 comprises 17 residues. The CDR3 region has the DNA TGCGCCAGCAGCTTGGAGGGTGGACGTACCAGGGAAGAGACCCAGTACTTC. Protein sequence: CASSLEGGRTREETQYF.

The V gene is TRBV20-1, the J gene TRBJ1-3, with unresolved D. Trimming shortened V by 6 bases and J by 0 bases, and 3 bases separated the two germline ends. The CDR3 contains 11 residues. Germline V lookup: CDR1 DFQATT, CDR2 SNEGSKA (reference sequence). Here the CDR3 reads CSAGSGNTIYF. The DNA of the CDR3 is TGCAGTGCCGGCTCTGGAAACACCATATATTTT.

V is TRBV6-5 and J is TRBJ2-1; a possible D gene is TRBD1 (6 bases). The CDR3 covers 15 residues. Germline values: CDR1 MNHEY, CDR2 SVGAGI. Trimming pared 6 bases from V and 10 bases from J, leaving 22 bases between. The CDR3 region is CASSRIQGLEGEQFF. DNA of the CDR3: TGTGCCAGCAGCCGCATACAGGGTCTTGAGGGGGAGCAGTTCTTC.

This clone was counted between two and nine times. The chain combines TRBV5-1 with TRBJ2-2; 9 bases match TRBD1. The CDR3 length is 14 residues. The ends lost 2 bases at V and 6 bases at J; junction bases unmatched: 2. Germline CDR1 is SGHRS and CDR2 is YFSETQ. This CDR3 is CASSLQGAPGELFF. CDR3 DNA: TGCGCCAGCAGCTTACAGGGGGCCCCCGGGGAGCTGTTTTTT.

This clone came up once. This chain links TRBV9 with TRBJ1-1; D remains unclear. Germline values: CDR1 SGDLS, CDR2 YYNGEE. Between the trimmed V and J ends, which lost 4 bases and 2 bases, there was a span of 12 bases. CDR3 length: 14 amino acids. This CDR3 reads CASSLNPGNTEAFF. The CDR3 bases are TGTGCCAGCAGCTTAAACCCGGGTAACACTGAAGCTTTCTTT.

J is TRBJ1-2 and V is TRBV6-6, with a possible D match to TRBD1 (5 bases). Germline V gene sequence: CDR1 MNHNY, CDR2 SVGAGI (reference sequence). The CDR3 extends over 12 amino acids. V gave up 2 bases and J gave up 13 bases, with 14 bases separating them. In nucleotides, the CDR3 is TGTGCCAGCAGTTACGATGGCAGGGATGGCACCTTC. Translating gives CASSYDGRDGTF.

The CDR3 is CASSAGGAGYEQYF. The CDR3 coding sequence is TGTGCCAGCAGTGCCGGGGGTGCAGGCTACGAGCAGTACTTC. This sequence joins TRBV2 and TRBJ2-7, with a weak D call TRBD2 (6 bases). V dropped 4 bases and J dropped 3 bases, with 13 bases sitting between them. From germline, CDR1 is SNHLY and CDR2 FYNNEI. This CDR3 has 14 amino acids. The variable domain in full, with the rest retrieved from reference TRBV2 and TRBJ2-7, is EPEVTQTPSHQVTQMGQEVILRCVPISNHLYFYWYRQILGQKVEFLVSFYNNEISEKSEIFDDQFSVERPDGSNFTLKIRSTKLEDSAMYFCASSAGGAGYEQYFGPGTRLTVT.

The chain has TRBV7-2 and TRBJ1-1, with D maybe TRBD1 (5 bases). CDR1 and CDR2 (germline): SGHTA, FQGNSA. The V gene lost 1 base and the J gene lost 3 bases, with 9 bases spanning the gap. The CDR3 covers 14 residues. The CDR3 sequence is CASSLDRWDTEAFF. The CDR3 DNA sequence: TGTGCCAGCAGCTTAGACAGGTGGGACACTGAAGCTTTCTTT.

V and J are TRBV5-1 and TRBJ2-5, with D perhaps matching TRBD1 (5 bases). CDR3 size: 16 residues. The V end lost 0 bases, the J end lost 2 bases, and 14 bases lay between the germline ends. CDR1 and CDR2 from the germline V gene are SGHRS and YFSETQ. This CDR3 is CASSLARAGLQETQYF. The CDR3 DNA reads as TGCGCCAGCAGCTTGGCCAGGGCAGGGCTTCAAGAGACCCAGTACTTC.

In this sample, this clone turned up a few times. The chain combines TRBV2 with TRBJ1-2; a weak D match, TRBD1 (6 bases). With 7 bases removed from V and 7 bases from J, the gap between germline ends came to 16 bases. Germline CDR1 and CDR2: SNHLY and FYNNEI. The CDR3 is 13 amino acids. The CDR3 reads CASKRDTIGGYTF. In DNA form, the CDR3 reads TGTGCCAGCAAAAGGGACACCATCGGTGGCTACACCTTC.

The V and J genes are TRBV7-2 and TRBJ1-5; D is undetermined. V lost 5 bases, J lost 4 bases, and 9 bases lay in between. This CDR3 comprises 13 residues. Germline assignment: CDR1 SGHTA and CDR2 FQGNSA. The CDR3 protein is CASSPRMNQPQHF. The CDR3 DNA sequence: TGTGCCAGCAGCCCGCGTATGAATCAGCCCCAGCATTTT. Full variable domain (rest looked up from reference TRBV7-2 and TRBJ1-5): GAGVSQSPSNKVTEKGKDVELRCDPISGHTALYWYRQSLGQGLEFLIYFQGNSAPDKSGLPSDRFSAERTGGSVSTLTIQRTQQEDSAVYLCASSPRMNQPQHFGDGTRLSIL.

The chain has TRBV10-2 and TRBJ2-7; weak D call: TRBD2 (5 bases). The germline gives CDR1 WSHSY, CDR2 SAAADI. Trimming removed 2 bases at V and 6 bases at J, with 14 bases between. There are 14 residues in the CDR3. This CDR3 is CASSEGGAGVEQYF. CDR3 nucleotide sequence: TGCGCCAGCAGTGAGGGCGGAGCCGGGGTCGAGCAGTACTTC.

The chain joins TRBV14 to TRBJ1-1; TRBD1 aligns across 8 bases. CDR1 is SGHDN, CDR2 FVKESK, per germline. The CDR3 extends over 15 amino acids. Losses at the gene ends were 6 bases for V and 11 bases for J; bases not matched to a gene: 17. This CDR3 reads CASSKDRARGGEAFF. For the CDR3, the DNA is TGTGCCAGCAGTAAGGACAGGGCGCGTGGCGGCGAGGCTTTCTTT.

This chain uses TRBV6-5 with TRBJ1-6; D is undetermined. The CDR3 runs to 14 residues. Germline lookup yields CDR1 MNHEY and CDR2 SVGAGI. With 4 bases removed from V and 0 bases from J, the gap between germline ends came to 4 bases. CDR3 loop: CASSSGSYNSPLHF. The CDR3 DNA reads as TGTGCCAGCAGTTCAGGCTCCTATAATTCACCCCTCCACTTT.

This chain joins TRBV14 and TRBJ1-2; 7 positions agree with TRBD1. V shed 3 bases and J 8 bases; nucleotides not matched to a gene: 3. This CDR3 has 12 amino acids. The V gene's germline CDR1 is SGHDN and CDR2 FVKESK. Here the CDR3 DNA reads TGTGCCAGCAGCCAGACAGGGAAGGGCTACACCTTC. As protein: CASSQTGKGYTF. The full variable domain, in which reference TRBV14 and TRBJ1-2 provide the parts outside the CDR3, is EAGVTQFPSHSVIEKGQTVTLRCDPISGHDNLYWYRRVMGKEIKFLLHFVKESKQDESGMPNNRFLAERTGGTYSTLKVQPAELEDSGVYFCASSQTGKGYTFGSGTRLTVV.

CDR3 region: CASSAIAHSQGSPAETQYF. CDR3 sequence (DNA): TGTGCCAGTAGTGCCATCGCCCATTCACAGGGGTCGCCCGCAGAGACCCAGTACTTC. The genes are TRBV19 and TRBJ2-5, with TRBD1 matching over 7 bases. The junction had 22 bases not matched to a gene; V was cut back by 5 bases and J by 4 bases. CDR1 and CDR2 from the germline V gene are LNHDA and SQIVND (reference sequence). The CDR3 extends over 19 amino acids.

The V call is TRBV10-3, the J call TRBJ1-1; the D gene is possibly TRBD1 (6 bases). This CDR3 spans 12 amino acids. Germline V gene data show CDR1 as ENHRY and CDR2 as SYGVKD. V was clipped by 0 bases and J by 8 bases, with 7 bases between them. The DNA for the CDR3 is TGTGCCATCAGTGAGTCTGGGACAGAAGCTTTCTTT. Translation: CAISESGTEAFF.

The V and J genes are TRBV6-2 or TRBV6-3 and TRBJ1-6, with 7 bases that match TRBD1. Germline loops: CDR1 MNHEY, CDR2 SVGEGT. The CDR3 contains 15 residues. The V gene end was trimmed by 0 bases and the J gene end by 10 bases; junction bases not matched to a gene: 6. The CDR3 loop is CASSYSGGRGSPLHF. Here the CDR3 DNA reads TGTGCCAGCAGTTACTCAGGGGGCCGTGGATCACCCCTCCACTTT.

CDR3 sequence (DNA): TGTGCCAGCAGGGAGGGGATCGACTATGGCTACACCTTC. Translating gives CASREGIDYGYTF. The V gene is TRBV6-5, the J gene TRBJ1-2; D is perhaps TRBD1 (5 bases). The V end was cut by 6 bases, the J end by 3 bases, with 11 bases between. The length of the CDR3 is 13 residues. Germline loops: CDR1 MNHEY, CDR2 SVGAGI.

This clone was recorded once. This chain uses TRBV7-3 with TRBJ2-7, with 7 bases identical to TRBD2. The ends lost 1 base at V and 2 bases at J; junction bases unmatched: 2. From germline, CDR1 is SGHTA and CDR2 FQGTGA. The CDR3 loop spans 14 amino acids. The CDR3 sequence is CASSLREGTYEQYF. Written as DNA, the CDR3 is TGTGCCAGCAGCTTAAGGGAGGGGACCTACGAGCAGTACTTC. The variable domain in full, with the rest retrieved from reference TRBV7-3 and TRBJ2-7, is GAGVSQTPSNKVTEKGKYVELRCDPISGHTALYWYRQSLGQGPEFLIYFQGTGAADDSGLPNDRFFAVRPEGSVSTLKIQRTERGDSAVYLCASSLREGTYEQYFGPGTRLTVT.